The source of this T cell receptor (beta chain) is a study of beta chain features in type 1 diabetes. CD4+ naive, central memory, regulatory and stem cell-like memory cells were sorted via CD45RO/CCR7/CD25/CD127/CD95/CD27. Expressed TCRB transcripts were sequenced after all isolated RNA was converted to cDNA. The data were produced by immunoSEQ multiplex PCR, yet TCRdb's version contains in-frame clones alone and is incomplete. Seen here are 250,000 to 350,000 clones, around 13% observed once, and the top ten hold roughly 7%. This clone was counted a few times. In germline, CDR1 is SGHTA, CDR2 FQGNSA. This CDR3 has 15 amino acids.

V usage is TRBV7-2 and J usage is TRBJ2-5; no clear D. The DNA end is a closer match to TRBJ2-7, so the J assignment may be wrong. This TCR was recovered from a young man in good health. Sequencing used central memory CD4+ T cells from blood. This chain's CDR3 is CASSLVPVSGYEQYF. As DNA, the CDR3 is TGTGCCAGCAGCCTAGTTCCAGTGTCGGGTTACGAGCAGTACTTC.